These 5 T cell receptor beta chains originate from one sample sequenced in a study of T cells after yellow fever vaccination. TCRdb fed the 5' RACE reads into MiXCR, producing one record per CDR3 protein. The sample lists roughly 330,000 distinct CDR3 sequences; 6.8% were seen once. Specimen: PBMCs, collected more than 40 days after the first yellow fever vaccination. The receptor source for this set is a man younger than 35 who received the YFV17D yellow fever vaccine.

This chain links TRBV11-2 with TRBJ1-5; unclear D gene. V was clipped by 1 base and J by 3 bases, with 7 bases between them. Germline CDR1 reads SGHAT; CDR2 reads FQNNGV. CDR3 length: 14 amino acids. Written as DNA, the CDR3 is TGTGCCAGCAGCTTAGTGGGGTACAATCAGCCCCAGCATTTT. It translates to CASSLVGYNQPQHF.

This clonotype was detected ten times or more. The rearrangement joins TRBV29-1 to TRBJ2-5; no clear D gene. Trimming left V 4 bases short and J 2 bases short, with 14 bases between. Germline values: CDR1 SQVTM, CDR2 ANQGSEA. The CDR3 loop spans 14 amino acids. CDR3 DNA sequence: TGCAGCGTTGGGTCTGTGGGTCCGCAAGAGACCCAGTACTTC. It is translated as CSVGSVGPQETQYF.

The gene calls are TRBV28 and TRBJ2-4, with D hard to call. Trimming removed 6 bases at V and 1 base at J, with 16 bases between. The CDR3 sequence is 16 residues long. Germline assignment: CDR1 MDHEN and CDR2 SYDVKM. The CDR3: CASSFFRGVAKNIQYF. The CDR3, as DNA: TGTGCCAGCAGCTTTTTCCGTGGGGTGGCCAAAAACATTCAGTACTTC. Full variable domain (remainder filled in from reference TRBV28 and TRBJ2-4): DVKVTQSSRYLVKRTGEKVFLECVQDMDHENMFWYRQDPGLGLRLIYFSYDVKMKEKGDIPEGYSVSREKKERFSLILESASTNQTSMYLCASSFFRGVAKNIQYFGAGTRLSVL.

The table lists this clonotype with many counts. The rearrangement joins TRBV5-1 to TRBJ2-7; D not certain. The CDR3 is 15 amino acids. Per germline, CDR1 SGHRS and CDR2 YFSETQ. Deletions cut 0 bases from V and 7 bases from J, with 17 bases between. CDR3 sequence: CASSLDGDPLREQYV. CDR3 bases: TGCGCCAGCAGCTTGGACGGAGACCCACTACGGGAGCAGTACGTC.

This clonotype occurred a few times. Here the CDR3 DNA reads TGTGCCAGCAGCTTAGCCCCAGGGAGGGGAGATTCACCCCTCCACTTT. The encoded protein is CASSLAPGRGDSPLHF. The chain has TRBV7-4 and TRBJ1-6, with a possible D match to TRBD1 (5 bases). The germline V gene encodes CDR1 SGHVT and CDR2 SQSDAQ. The V end was cut by 0 bases, the J end by 8 bases, with 14 bases between. The CDR3 sequence is 16 residues long.